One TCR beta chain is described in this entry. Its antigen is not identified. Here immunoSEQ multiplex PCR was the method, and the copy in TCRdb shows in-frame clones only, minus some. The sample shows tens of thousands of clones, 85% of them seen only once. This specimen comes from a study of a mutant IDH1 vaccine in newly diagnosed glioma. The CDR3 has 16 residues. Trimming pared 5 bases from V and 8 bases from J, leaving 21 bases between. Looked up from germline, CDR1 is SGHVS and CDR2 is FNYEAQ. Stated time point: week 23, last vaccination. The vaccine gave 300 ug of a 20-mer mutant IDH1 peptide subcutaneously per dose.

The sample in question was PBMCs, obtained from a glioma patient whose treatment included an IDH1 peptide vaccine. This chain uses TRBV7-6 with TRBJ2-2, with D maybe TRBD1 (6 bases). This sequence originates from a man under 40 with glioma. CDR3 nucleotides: TGTGCCAGCAGCGCCCGGGACAAGAGGAACGGTGGGGAGCTGTTTTTT. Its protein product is CASSARDKRNGGELFF.